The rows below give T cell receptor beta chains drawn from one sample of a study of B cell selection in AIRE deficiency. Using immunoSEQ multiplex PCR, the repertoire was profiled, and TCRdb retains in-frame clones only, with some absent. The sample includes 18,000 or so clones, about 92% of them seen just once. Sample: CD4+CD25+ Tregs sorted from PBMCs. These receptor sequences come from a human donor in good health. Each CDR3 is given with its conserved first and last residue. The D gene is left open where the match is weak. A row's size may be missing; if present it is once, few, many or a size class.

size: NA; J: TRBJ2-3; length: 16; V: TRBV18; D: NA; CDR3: CASSPPPNALTDTQYF; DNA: TGTGCCAGCTCACCACCGCCCAACGCTTTAACAGATACGCAGTATTTT
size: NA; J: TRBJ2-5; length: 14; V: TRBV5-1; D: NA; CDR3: CASSWGGSQETQYF; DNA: TGCGCCAGCAGCTGGGGCGGGTCCCAAGAGACCCAGTACTTC
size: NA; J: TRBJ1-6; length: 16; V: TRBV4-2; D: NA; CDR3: CASSQALAIGGSPLHF; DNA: TGTGCCAGCAGCCAAGCTCTCGCAATCGGCGGTTCACCCCTCCACTTT
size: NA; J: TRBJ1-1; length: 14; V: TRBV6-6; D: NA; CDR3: CASSPQGVPTEAFF; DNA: TGTGCCAGCAGTCCACAAGGGGTCCCCACTGAAGCTTTCTTT
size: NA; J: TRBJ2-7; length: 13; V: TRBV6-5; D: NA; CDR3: CASSRPLSREQYF; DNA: TGTGCCAGCAGTCGCCCCCTGAGCCGCGAGCAGTACTTC
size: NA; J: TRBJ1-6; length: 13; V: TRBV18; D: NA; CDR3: CASSPLGDSPLHF; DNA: TGTGCCAGCTCACCACTGGGAGACTCACCCCTCCACTTT
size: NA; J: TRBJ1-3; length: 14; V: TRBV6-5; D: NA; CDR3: CAVPREGSGNTIYF; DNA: TGCGCTGTTCCACGGGAGGGTTCTGGAAACACCATATATTTT
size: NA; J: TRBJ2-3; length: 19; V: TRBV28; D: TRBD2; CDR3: CASSFPGLAGFPSTDTQYF; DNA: TGTGCCAGCAGTTTCCCGGGACTAGCGGGATTCCCTAGCACAGATACGCAGTATTTT
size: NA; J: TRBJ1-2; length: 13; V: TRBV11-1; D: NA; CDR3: CASSFRGNYGYTF; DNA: TGTGCCAGCAGCTTCCGGGGCAACTATGGCTACACCTTC
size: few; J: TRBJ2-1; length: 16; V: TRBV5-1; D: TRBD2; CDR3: CASSLTSGTLYNEQFF; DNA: TGCGCCAGCAGCCTGACTAGCGGGACGCTCTACAATGAGCAGTTCTTC
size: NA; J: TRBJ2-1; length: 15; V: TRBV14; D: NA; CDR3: CASSQGPISYNEQFF; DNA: TGTGCCAGCAGCCAAGGGCCTATCTCCTACAATGAGCAGTTCTTC
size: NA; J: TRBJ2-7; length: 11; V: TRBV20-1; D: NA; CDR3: CSARQGYEQYF; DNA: TGCAGTGCTAGACAGGGATACGAGCAGTACTTC
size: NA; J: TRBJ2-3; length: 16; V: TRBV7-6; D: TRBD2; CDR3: CASSLGSGRASDTQYF; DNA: TGTGCCAGCAGCTTAGGAAGCGGGAGGGCATCAGATACGCAGTATTTT
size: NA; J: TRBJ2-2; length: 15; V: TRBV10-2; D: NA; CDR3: CATGRNYANTGELFF; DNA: TGCGCCACGGGACGGAATTACGCGAACACCGGGGAGCTGTTTTTT
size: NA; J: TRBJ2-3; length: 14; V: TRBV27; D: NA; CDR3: CASSSPSSTDTQYF; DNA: TGTGCCAGCAGTTCTCCGTCTAGCACAGATACGCAGTATTTT
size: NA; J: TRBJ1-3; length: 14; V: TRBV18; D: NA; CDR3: CASSLQGSGNTIYF; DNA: TGTGCCAGCTCACTTCAGGGCTCTGGAAACACCATATATTTT
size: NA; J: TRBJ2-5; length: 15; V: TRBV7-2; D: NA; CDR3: CASSLESARAGTQYF; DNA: TGTGCCAGCAGCTTAGAAAGTGCCAGGGCGGGGACCCAGTACTTC
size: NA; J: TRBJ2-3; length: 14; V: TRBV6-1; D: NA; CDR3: CASRLVYGGHTQYF; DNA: TGTGCCAGCAGGCTAGTTTATGGGGGCCATACGCAGTATTTT
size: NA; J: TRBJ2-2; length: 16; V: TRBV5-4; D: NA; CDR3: CASSLALQMNTGELFF; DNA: TGTGCCAGCAGCCTAGCTTTGCAGATGAACACCGGGGAGCTGTTTTTT
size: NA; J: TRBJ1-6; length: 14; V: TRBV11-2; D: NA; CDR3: CASSLSRGNSPLHF; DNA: TGTGCCAGCAGCTTAAGTAGGGGGAATTCACCCCTCCACTTT
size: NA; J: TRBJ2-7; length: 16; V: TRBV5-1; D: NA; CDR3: CASSDVAGGATYEQYF; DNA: TGCGCCAGCAGCGACGTTGCTGGCGGGGCAACCTACGAGCAGTACTTC
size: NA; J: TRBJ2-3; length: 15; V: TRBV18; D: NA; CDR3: CASSQRTVSTDTQYF; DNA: TGTGCCAGCTCCCAACGGACAGTCAGCACAGATACGCAGTATTTT
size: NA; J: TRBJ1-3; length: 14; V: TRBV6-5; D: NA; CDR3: CASSSPLSGNTIYF; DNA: TGTGCCAGCAGTTCCCCACTCTCTGGAAACACCATATATTTT
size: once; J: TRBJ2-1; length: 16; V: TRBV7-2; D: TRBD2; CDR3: CASSELAGLSYNEQFF; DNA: TGTGCCAGCAGCGAACTAGCGGGACTTTCCTACAATGAGCAGTTCTTC
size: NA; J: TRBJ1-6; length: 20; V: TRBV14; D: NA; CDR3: CASSLSWGRLPLSYNSPLHF; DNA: TGTGCCAGCAGCCTAAGTTGGGGCCGGCTACCCCTCTCCTATAATTCACCCCTCCACTTT
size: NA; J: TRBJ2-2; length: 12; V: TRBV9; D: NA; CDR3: CASSVEPGELFF; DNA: TGTGCCAGCAGCGTAGAGCCCGGGGAGCTGTTTTTT
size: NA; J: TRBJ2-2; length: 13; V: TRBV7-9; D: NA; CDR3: CASRSGATGELFF; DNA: TGTGCCAGCAGATCCGGGGCCACCGGGGAGCTGTTTTTT
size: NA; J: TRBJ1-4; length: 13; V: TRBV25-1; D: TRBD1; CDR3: CASSEAGGEKLFF; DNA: TGTGCCAGCAGTGAAGCAGGGGGTGAAAAACTGTTTTTT
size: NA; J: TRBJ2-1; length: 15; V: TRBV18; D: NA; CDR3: CASSPDSGPYNEQFF; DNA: TGTGCCAGCTCACCAGATAGCGGTCCCTACAATGAGCAGTTCTTC
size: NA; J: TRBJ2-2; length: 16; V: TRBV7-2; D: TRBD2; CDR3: CASSPGLAGETGELFF; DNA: TGTGCCAGCAGCCCCGGGCTAGCGGGAGAGACCGGGGAGCTGTTTTTT
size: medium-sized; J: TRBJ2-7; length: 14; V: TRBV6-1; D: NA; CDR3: CASRGRRGSYEQYF; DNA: TGTGCCAGCAGAGGGCGGAGGGGCTCCTACGAGCAGTACTTC
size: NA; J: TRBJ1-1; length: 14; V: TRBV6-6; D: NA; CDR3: CASSRMGMDTEAFF; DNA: TGTGCCAGCAGTAGAATGGGGATGGACACTGAAGCTTTCTTT
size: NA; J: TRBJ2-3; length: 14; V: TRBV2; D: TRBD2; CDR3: CARASGGRPDTQYF; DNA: TGTGCCAGAGCTTCGGGAGGGCGTCCAGATACGCAGTATTTT
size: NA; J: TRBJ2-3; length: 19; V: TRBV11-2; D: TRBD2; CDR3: CASSLAPKLAGAHSDTQYF; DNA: TGTGCCAGCAGCTTAGCCCCGAAACTAGCGGGCGCCCACTCGGATACGCAGTATTTT
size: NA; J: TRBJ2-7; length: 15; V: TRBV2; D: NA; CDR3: CASSGGKGRSYEQYF; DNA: TGTGCCAGCAGTGGGGGAAAAGGGCGGTCCTACGAGCAGTACTTC
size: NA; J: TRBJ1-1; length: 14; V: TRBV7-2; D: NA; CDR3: CASSLARASPQAFF; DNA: TGTGCCAGCAGCTTAGCTCGAGCCTCACCCCAGGCTTTCTTT
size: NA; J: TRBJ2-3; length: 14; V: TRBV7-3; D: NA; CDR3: CASSLAARTDTQYF; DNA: TGTGCCAGCAGCTTAGCGGCCCGCACAGATACGCAGTATTTT
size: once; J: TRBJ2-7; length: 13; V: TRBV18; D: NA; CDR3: CASSPPSYYEQYF; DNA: TGTGCCAGCTCACCCCCCTCCTACTACGAGCAGTACTTC
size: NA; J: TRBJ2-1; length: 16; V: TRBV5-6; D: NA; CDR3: CASSPPYPLSYNEQFF; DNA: TGTGCCAGCAGCCCTCCCTACCCCCTATCCTACAATGAGCAGTTCTTC
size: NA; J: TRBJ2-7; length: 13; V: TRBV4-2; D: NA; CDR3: CASSQDMGYEQYF; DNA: TGTGCCAGCAGCCAAGATATGGGCTACGAGCAGTACTTC
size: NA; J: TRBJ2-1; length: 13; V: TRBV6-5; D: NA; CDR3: CASSYSSWGEQFF; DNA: TGTGCCAGCAGTTACTCGAGTTGGGGGGAGCAGTTCTTC
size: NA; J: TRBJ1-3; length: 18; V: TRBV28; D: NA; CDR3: CASSSPFHRTTSGNTIYF; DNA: TGTGCCAGCAGTTCCCCCTTCCATAGAACGACCTCTGGAAACACCATATATTTT
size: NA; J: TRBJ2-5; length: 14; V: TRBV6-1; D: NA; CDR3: CASSEWGGSDDQYF; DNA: TGTGCCAGCAGTGAATGGGGAGGTTCCGATGACCAGTACTTC
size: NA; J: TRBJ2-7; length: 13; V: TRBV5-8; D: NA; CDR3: CASSLLGYDEQYF; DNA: TGTGCCAGCAGCTTGTTGGGTTATGACGAGCAGTACTTC
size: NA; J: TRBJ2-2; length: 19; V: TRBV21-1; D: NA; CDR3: CASSPREGGPVPNTGELFF; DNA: TGTGCCAGCAGCCCCCGCGAGGGAGGACCCGTTCCGAACACCGGGGAGCTGTTTTTT
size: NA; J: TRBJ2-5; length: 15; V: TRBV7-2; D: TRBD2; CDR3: CASTHGTSGIETQYF; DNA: TGTGCCAGCACTCATGGGACTAGCGGGATAGAGACCCAGTACTTC
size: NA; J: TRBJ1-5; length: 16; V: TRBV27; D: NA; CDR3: CASLPRVGVSNQPQHF; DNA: TGTGCCTCACTGCCCCGTGTGGGAGTAAGCAATCAGCCCCAGCATTTT
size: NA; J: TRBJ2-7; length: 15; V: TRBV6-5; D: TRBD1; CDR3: CASSFGTGGFYEQYF; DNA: TGTGCCAGCAGTTTCGGGACAGGGGGTTTCTACGAGCAGTACTTC
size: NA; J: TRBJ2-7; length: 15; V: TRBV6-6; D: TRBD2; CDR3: CASSHAGGSSYEQYF; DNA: TGTGCCAGCAGTCACGCGGGAGGGAGCTCCTACGAGCAGTACTTC
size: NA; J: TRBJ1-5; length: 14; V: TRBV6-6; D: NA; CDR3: CASSTGRENQPQHF; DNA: TGTGCCAGCAGTACCGGTAGGGAAAATCAGCCCCAGCATTTT
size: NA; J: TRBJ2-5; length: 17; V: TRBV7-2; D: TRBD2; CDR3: CASSWATSGGRGETQYF; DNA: TGTGCCAGCAGCTGGGCGACTAGCGGGGGAAGAGGAGAGACCCAGTACTTC
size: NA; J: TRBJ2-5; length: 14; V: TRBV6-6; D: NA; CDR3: CASSYMDAGETQYF; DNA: TGTGCCAGCAGTTACATGGACGCGGGGGAGACCCAGTACTTC
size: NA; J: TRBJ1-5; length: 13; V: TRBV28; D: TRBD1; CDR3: CASSLPQGVTEHF; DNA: TGTGCCAGCAGTTTACCACAGGGGGTAACCGAGCATTTT
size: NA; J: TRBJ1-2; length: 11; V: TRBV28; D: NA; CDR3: CASSAGRGYTF; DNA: TGTGCCAGCAGTGCAGGGAGGGGCTACACCTTC
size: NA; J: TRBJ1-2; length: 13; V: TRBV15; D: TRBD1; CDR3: CATSTGQGRGYTF; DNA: TGTGCCACCAGCACGGGACAGGGGAGAGGCTACACCTTC
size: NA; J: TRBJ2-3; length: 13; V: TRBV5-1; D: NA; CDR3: CASAGSFTDTQYF; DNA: TGCGCCAGCGCCGGGTCCTTCACAGATACGCAGTATTTT
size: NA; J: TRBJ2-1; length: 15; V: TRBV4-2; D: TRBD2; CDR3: CASSLRTSGYNEQFF; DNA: TGTGCCAGCAGCCTACGGACTAGCGGATACAATGAGCAGTTCTTC
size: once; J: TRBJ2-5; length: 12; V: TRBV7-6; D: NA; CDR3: CASSLGVETQYF; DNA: TGTGCCAGCAGCTTGGGCGTGGAGACCCAGTACTTC
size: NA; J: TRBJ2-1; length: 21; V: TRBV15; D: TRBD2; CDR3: CATSRKPAGLAGSLLYNEQFF; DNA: TGTGCCACCAGCAGGAAACCGGCGGGACTAGCGGGAAGTTTATTATACAATGAGCAGTTCTTC